Listed below are T cell receptor beta chains from one sample, sequenced in a study of stem cell transplantation in POMP-related autoinflammatory disease. This table comes from immunoSEQ multiplex PCR, and its TCRdb copy is limited to in-frame clones, with some not included. The sample yields 800 to 1,100 clones, 80% to 90% seen once. The specimen sequenced was a CXCR5-defined cell subset from PBMCs. These receptors were taken from a human donor in good health. Both conserved end residues are part of each CDR3. The D gene is left open where the match is weak. Clone size, where shown, is once, few, many, or a class for clones that have expanded.

DNA | CDR3 | J | D | size | V
TGTGCCAGCAGCGTGGGACAGGGTTCCTACGAGCAGTACTTC | CASSVGQGSYEQYF | TRBJ2-7 | TRBD1 | . | TRBV7-6
TGCGCCAGCAGAGCCGGGACAGACTATGGCTACACCTTC | CASRAGTDYGYTF | TRBJ1-2 | TRBD1 | . | TRBV5-1
TGTGCCAGCAGCTTGGGGGGATGGGGAGAGACCCAGTACTTC | CASSLGGWGETQYF | TRBJ2-5 | . | . | TRBV7-2
TGTGCCAGCGGTCCCTCTAACTATGGCTACACCTTC | CASGPSNYGYTF | TRBJ1-2 | . | few | TRBV19
TGCGCCAGCAGCACCTCCGGGACCGCAATCTCCGGGGAGCTGTTTTTT | CASSTSGTAISGELFF | TRBJ2-2 | . | . | TRBV5-1
TGTGCCAGCAGTGGACTAGCGGCTCAGTTTTCCTACGAGCAGTACTTC | CASSGLAAQFSYEQYF | TRBJ2-7 | TRBD2 | . | TRBV7-8
TGTGCCACCAGCAGAGTAGGGGACAGGGGACTCACTCACCAGCATTTT | CATSRVGDRGLTHQHF | TRBJ1-5 | TRBD1 | . | TRBV15
TGTGCCAGCAGCGGGGGGGCCGGGGGTCTACTTGGAAACACCATATATTTT | CASSGGAGGLLGNTIYF | TRBJ1-3 | . | . | TRBV28
TGTGCCAGCAGCCCACTTTCCGATACGCAGTATTTT | CASSPLSDTQYF | TRBJ2-3 | . | . | TRBV7-9
TGCGCCAGCAGCCAAGAGGGACAGGGCCCCGAAAAAGCTTTCTTT | CASSQEGQGPEKAFF | TRBJ1-1 | TRBD1 | . | TRBV4-1
TGTGCCAGCAGTATCGATCCTAGCACAGATACGCAGTATTTT | CASSIDPSTDTQYF | TRBJ2-3 | . | . | TRBV6-1
TGTGCCACCCGGGGGGTGTACGAGCAGTACTTC | CATRGVYEQYF | TRBJ2-7 | TRBD2 | . | TRBV10-3
TGTGCCAGCAGCTTAGCGATAGGGTCCGGTCAAGATACGCAGTATTTT | CASSLAIGSGQDTQYF | TRBJ2-3 | . | . | TRBV7-2
TGTGCCAGCAGCTTAGTTCCGGGACAGCACACTGAAGCTTTCTTT | CASSLVPGQHTEAFF | TRBJ1-1 | TRBD1 | once | TRBV7-2
TGTGCCAGCAGATACCTAGGGGAGCAGTTCTTC | CASRYLGEQFF | TRBJ2-1 | . | . | TRBV6-5
TGTGCCAGCACCAAACAGGGACTAGCATGGGAGCAGTTCTTC | CASTKQGLAWEQFF | TRBJ2-1 | TRBD2 | . | TRBV6-5
TGTGCCAGCAGCCAGGGAAACAGGGGGCTTCAAGAGACCCAGTACTTC | CASSQGNRGLQETQYF | TRBJ2-5 | TRBD1 | . | TRBV5-4
TGTGCCAGCAGCACTGGTCGGCGGACGGAAGAGACCCAGTACTTC | CASSTGRRTEETQYF | TRBJ2-5 | . | . | TRBV14
TGTGCCAGCAGCTTAGATGGGGCATGGCGGGGGGCCGAGCAGTACTTC | CASSLDGAWRGAEQYF | TRBJ2-7 | TRBD2 | once | TRBV11-2
TGTGCCAGCAGTCCGGACAGGAGGGGAAGGGAAAAACTGTTTTTT | CASSPDRRGREKLFF | TRBJ1-4 | TRBD1 | . | TRBV27
TGTGCCAGCAGCCACGTCCGGGGGGCTAACTATGGCTACACCTTC | CASSHVRGANYGYTF | TRBJ1-2 | . | once | TRBV5-8
TGCGCCAGCAGCCAAGACACAACACTGGCCTGGGGGACCCAGTACTTC | CASSQDTTLAWGTQYF | TRBJ2-5 | . | . | TRBV4-3
TGTGCCACCAGCAGAGATCGGTCCGGGGGCCCCTACGAGCAGTACTTC | CATSRDRSGGPYEQYF | TRBJ2-7 | . | . | TRBV15
TGTGCCAGCAGCTTAGGGCAGCTAATAGGCTACACCTTC | CASSLGQLIGYTF | TRBJ1-2 | . | few | TRBV7-2
TGTGCCAGCAGCTTGGGGACAGGGGGCAATGAGCAGTTCTTC | CASSLGTGGNEQFF | TRBJ2-1 | TRBD1 | . | TRBV5-4